This T cell receptor (beta chain) was retrieved from a study of blood T cell repertoires in COVID-19. At the level of the study: From T cells, B-cell-depleted T cells, or PBMCs came the material, which was cDNA or gDNA.

This table comes from immunoSEQ multiplex PCR, and its TCRdb copy is limited to in-frame clones, with some not included. This table has about 100,000 clones, about three quarters appearing once. Germline V gives CDR1 LGHDT, CDR2 YNNKEL (reference sequence). The CDR3 covers 14 residues. Trimming took 0 bases from V and 8 from J, leaving 13 bases between them. The TCR sequence derives from a man aged 65-85 years with acute or convalescent COVID-19. The genes are TRBV3-1 (or the pseudogene TRBV3-2) and TRBJ1-2, with D possibly TRBD1 on 6 matching bases. The sequenced sample was peripheral blood. The CDR3 is CASSQDRQARGYTF. The CDR3 DNA reads TGTGCCAGCAGCCAAGACCGACAGGCGAGAGGCTACACCTTC.